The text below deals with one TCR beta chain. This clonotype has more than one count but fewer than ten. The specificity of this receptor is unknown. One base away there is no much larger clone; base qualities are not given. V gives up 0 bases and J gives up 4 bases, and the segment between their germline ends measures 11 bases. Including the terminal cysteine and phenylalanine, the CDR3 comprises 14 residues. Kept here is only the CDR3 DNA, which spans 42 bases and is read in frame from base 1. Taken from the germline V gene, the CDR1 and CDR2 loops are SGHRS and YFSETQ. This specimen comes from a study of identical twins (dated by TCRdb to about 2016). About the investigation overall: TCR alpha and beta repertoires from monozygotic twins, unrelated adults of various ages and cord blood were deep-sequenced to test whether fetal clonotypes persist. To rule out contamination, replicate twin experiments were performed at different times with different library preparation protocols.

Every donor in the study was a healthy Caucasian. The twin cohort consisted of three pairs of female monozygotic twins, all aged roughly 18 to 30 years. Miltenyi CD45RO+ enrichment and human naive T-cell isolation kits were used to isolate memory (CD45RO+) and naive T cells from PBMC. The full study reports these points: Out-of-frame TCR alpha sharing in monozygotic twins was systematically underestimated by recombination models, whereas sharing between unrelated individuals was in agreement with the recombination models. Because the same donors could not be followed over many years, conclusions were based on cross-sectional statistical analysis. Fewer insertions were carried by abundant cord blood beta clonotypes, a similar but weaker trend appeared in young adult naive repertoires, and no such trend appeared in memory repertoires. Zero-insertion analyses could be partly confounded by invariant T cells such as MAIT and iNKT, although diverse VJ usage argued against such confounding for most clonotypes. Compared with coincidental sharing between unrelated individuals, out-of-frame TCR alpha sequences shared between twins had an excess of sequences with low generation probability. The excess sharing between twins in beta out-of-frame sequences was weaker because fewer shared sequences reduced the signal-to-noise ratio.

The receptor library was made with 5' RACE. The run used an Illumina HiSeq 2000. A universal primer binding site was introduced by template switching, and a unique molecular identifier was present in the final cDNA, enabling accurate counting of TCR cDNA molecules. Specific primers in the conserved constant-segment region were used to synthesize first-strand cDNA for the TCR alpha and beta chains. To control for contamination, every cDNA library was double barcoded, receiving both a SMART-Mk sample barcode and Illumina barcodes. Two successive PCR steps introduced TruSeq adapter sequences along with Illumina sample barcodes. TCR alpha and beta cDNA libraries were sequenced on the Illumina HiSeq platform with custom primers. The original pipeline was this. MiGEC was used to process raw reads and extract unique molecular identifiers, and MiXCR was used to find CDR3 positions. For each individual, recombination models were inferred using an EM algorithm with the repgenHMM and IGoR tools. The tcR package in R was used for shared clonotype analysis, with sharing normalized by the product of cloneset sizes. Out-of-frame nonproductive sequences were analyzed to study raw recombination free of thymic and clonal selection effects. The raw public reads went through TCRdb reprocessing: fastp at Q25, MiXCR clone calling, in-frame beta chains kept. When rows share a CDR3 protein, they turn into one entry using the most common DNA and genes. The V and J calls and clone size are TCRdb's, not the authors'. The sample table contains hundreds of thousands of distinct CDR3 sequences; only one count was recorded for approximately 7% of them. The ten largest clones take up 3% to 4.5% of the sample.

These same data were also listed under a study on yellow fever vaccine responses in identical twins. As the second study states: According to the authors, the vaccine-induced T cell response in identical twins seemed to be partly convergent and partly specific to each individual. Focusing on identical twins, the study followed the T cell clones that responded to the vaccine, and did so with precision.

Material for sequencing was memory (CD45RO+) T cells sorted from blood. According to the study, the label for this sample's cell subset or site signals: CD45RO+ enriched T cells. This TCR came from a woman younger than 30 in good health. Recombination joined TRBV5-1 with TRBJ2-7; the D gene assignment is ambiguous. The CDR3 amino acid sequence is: CASSLGGSGYEQYF. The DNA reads TGCGCCAGCAGCTTGGGTGGCTCTGGGTACGAGCAGTACTTC. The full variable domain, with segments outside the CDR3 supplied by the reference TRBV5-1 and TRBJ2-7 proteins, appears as KAGVTQTPRYLIKTRGQQVTLSCSPISGHRSVSWYQQTPGQGLQFLFEYFSETQRNKGNFPGRFSGRQFSNSRSEMNVSTLELGDSALYLCASSLGGSGYEQYFGPGTRLTVT.